This TCR beta chain originates from a study of CD8 T cells in Susac syndrome (dated 2019 in TCRdb). General notes on the study: Whether CD8+ T cell activation and differentiation in Susac syndrome was antigen driven was tested using repertoire sequencing. General study outcomes and caveats: The number of individuals in the TCR sequencing and HLA analysis was recognized as being relatively small.

Its CDR3 holds 15 amino acids, cysteine through phenylalanine. Of the read, only the CDR3 DNA is kept; its 45 bases are in frame from base 1. Trimming costs V 3 bases and J 2 bases, and their ends lie 14 bases apart. RNA was extracted with the RNeasy kit and roughly 0.45 to 1 ug was reverse transcribed using random hexamers. The immunoSEQ multiplex PCR assay, which covers 54 Vbeta and 13 Jbeta segments, was used to amplify TCR beta CDR3 regions. PCR amplification bias was corrected using a synthetic template baseline for primer optimization and computational correction. The authors' analysis ran thus. Reads were annotated to V, D and J genes according to IMGT and were analyzed with immunoSEQ Analyzer, with only productive sequences retained. Clonality was calculated as one minus the Shannon entropy normalized by log2 of the number of productive unique sequences. For each patient and control, public and private clones were evaluated within the 100 most prevalent clones. Clones were defined as Susac-specific when absent from the healthy and MS cohorts, from about 1,100 published viral clones and from other ImmuneACCESS disease sequences. TCRdb reprocessed the public reads (quality trimming at Q25 with fastp, clone calling with MiXCR) and kept in-frame beta chains. Each entry merges the rows of one CDR3 protein and shows their most common DNA and genes. None of the V and J calls come from the authors' own analysis; TCRdb made them. In this sample the table shows a few hundred thousand distinct CDR3 sequences, under 95% of which occur a single time. The top ten clonotypes cover roughly 0.064% of the sample.

In regard to this clonotype: Its target antigen remains unknown. No quality values exist for individual bases; no much larger clone is one base distant.

High-throughput TCR beta sequencing profiled peripheral blood CD8+ and CD4+ T cells from healthy donors, Susac syndrome patients and multiple sclerosis patients. The multiple sclerosis controls were treatment-naive patients who had stable or active relapsing-remitting disease and met the revised McDonald criteria. Bulk CD8+ and CD4+ T cells were purified by magnetic negative isolation, while CD8+ TEMRA cells were enriched using FACS. Blood was drawn into EDTA tubes, processed within 24 hours, and PBMCs were isolated by density gradient centrifugation. PBMCs intended for TCR sequencing were cryopreserved in liquid nitrogen and thawed later in a water bath at 37 degrees C. A purity of at least 90% was achieved for sorted or isolated CD4+, CD8+ and CD8+ TEMRA cells.

What was sequenced was CD4+ T cells from PBMCs. The TCR comes from a human donor with multiple sclerosis. The chain uses TRBV12-3 or TRBV12-4 and TRBJ2-7; a tentative D match to TRBD1 spans 5 bases. The bases are TGTGCCAGCAGTTTTGAAGGGGTCAGAACCTACGAGCAGTACTTC. Protein translation: CASSFEGVRTYEQYF.